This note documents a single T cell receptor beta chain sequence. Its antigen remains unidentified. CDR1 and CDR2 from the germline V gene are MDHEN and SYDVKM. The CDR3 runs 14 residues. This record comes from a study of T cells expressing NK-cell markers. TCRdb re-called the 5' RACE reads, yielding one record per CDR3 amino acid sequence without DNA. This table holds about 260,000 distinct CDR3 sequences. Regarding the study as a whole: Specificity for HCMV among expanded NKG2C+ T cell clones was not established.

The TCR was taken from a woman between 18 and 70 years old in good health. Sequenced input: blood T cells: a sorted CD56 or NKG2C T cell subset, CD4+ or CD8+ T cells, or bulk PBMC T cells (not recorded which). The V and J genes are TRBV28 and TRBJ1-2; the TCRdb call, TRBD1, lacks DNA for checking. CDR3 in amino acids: CASSFRNRGGGYTF.